The clone carrying this TCR beta chain was detected only once. This entry belongs to a study of shared clonotypes between healthy human individuals. The assay was immunoSEQ multiplex PCR, and TCRdb's table has in-frame clones only and misses some. The sample includes over 95,000 clones, around 65% of them seen just once. Trimming left V 0 bases short and J 3 bases short, with 9 bases between. Germline assignment: CDR1 SGHRS and CDR2 YFSETQ. This CDR3 has 14 residues. Input material: memory CD8+ T cells sorted from blood. Subset reported: CD45RO+ cells pooled with CCR7-negative TemRA cells. The chain joins TRBV5-1 to TRBJ1-1, with D maybe TRBD1 (5 bases). The receptor comes from a woman aged 25 to 45 in good health. CDR3 sequence (DNA): TGCGCCAGCAGCTTGGTTGACAGATACACTGAAGCTTTCTTT. The encoded protein is CASSLVDRYTEAFF.